This T cell receptor (beta chain) was documented in a study of beta chain features in type 1 diabetes. Study-level information: The samples had 107,917,701 sorted cells examined in all.

This clone appeared a few times. The target antigen is unknown. After removal of 6 bases from V and 6 bases from J, the junction contained 12 bases not matched to a gene. CDR1 SQVTM and CDR2 ANQGSEA come from the germline V gene. The CDR3 is 15 residues long. Every bit of the isolated RNA underwent reverse transcription, so sequencing read expressed TCRB transcripts. Repertoires were generated with immunoSEQ multiplex PCR, while TCRdb's copy carries only in-frame clones and drops some. Of fewer than 200,000 clones listed, 10% are singletons. Study-wide findings and caveats: TCRB CDR3 length was moderately but significantly reduced in all four CD4+ subsets of Type 1 diabetes patients. VDJ junctions from patients with type 1 diabetes contained fewer insertions and more deletions. Researchers could not determine here whether HLA type influences TCRB rearrangement.

The chain has TRBV29-1 and TRBJ1-4, with 8 bases that match TRBD1. Specimen: central memory CD4+ T cells from blood. The source is a man aged 30-40 years with type 1 diabetes. CDR3 DNA: TGCAGCGTGGGGGATTCAGGGGGCGCTGATGAAAAACTGTTTTTT. Protein: CSVGDSGGADEKLFF.